Following are 16 T cell receptor beta chains from one sample sequenced in a study of glioma-infiltrating T cells after dendritic cell vaccination (dated by TCRdb to 2016 to 2017). The library came from the immunoSEQ multiplex PCR assay. TCRdb obtained this table from immuneACCESS and retained in-frame rearrangements with V and J assigned. These tables miss some clones; where compared with another copy, unresolved V genes account for less than half of the shortfall, and the remainder is unexplained. Across this sample there are 100,000 or so clones, with around 87% seen only once. Around 2.6% of the sample rests with the top ten. The time point label here, explained by the study, means: after dendritic cell vaccination, including at tumor progression/relapse. The sample was blood, taken after dendritic cell vaccination. These receptors were collected from a human donor with glioblastoma.

V is TRBV5-1 and J is TRBJ2-3; 7 nucleotides match TRBD2. V lost 5 bases and J lost 6; bases outside the gene matches: 12. This CDR3 contains 15 residues. CDR1 is SGHRS, CDR2 YFSETQ, per germline. The CDR3, as DNA: TGCGCCAGCAGTTACAGCGGGGTCCCAGGGGATACGCAGTATTTT. Protein product: CASSYSGVPGDTQYF.

This clone was counted only a few times. The chain combines TRBV10-3 with TRBJ1-4, with unresolved D. Per germline, CDR1 ENHRY and CDR2 SYGVKD. V lost 5 bases and J lost 8, with 15 bases in between. The CDR3 is made up of 14 amino acids. The DNA of the CDR3 is TGTGCCATCAGTTCAGACTCAAGAGGCGAAAAACTGTTTTTT. This gives the protein CAISSDSRGEKLFF.

The rearrangement joins TRBV27 to TRBJ2-2; D gene uncertain. Germline loops: CDR1 MNHEY, CDR2 SMNVEV (reference sequence). V shed 2 bases and J shed 5 bases, with 3 bases lying between them. There are 12 residues in the CDR3. The CDR3 coding sequence is TGTGCCAGCAGTTTACAAACCGGGGAGCTGTTTTTT. Protein product: CASSLQTGELFF.

The V and J genes are TRBV6-5 and TRBJ2-7; 8 bases are shared with TRBD2. Germline V gives CDR1 MNHEY, CDR2 SVGAGI. The V gene end was trimmed by 6 bases and the J gene end by 6 bases; junction bases not matched to a gene: 1. The CDR3 totals 11 residues. The CDR3 DNA reads TGTGCCAGCAGGCGGGAGGCCGAGCAGTACTTC. This sequence encodes CASRREAEQYF.

This clone has a handful of counts. The chain carries TRBV20-1 and TRBJ1-2, with a weak D call TRBD1 (5 bases). The CDR3 is 11 amino acids. The germline V and J ends were trimmed by 0 bases and 8 bases, with 7 bases remaining between them. Germline V gene sequence: CDR1 DFQATT, CDR2 SNEGSKA (reference sequence). CDR3 protein: CSARDRGGYTF. As DNA, the CDR3 is TGCAGTGCTAGAGATCGGGGGGGCTACACCTTC.

This clone was picked up a small number of times. This chain uses TRBV28 with TRBJ1-4, with D possibly TRBD1 on 6 matching bases. The CDR3 has 11 residues. V was shortened by 8 bases and J by 8 bases, with 9 bases between the two germline ends. Germline CDR1 reads MDHEN; CDR2 reads SYDVKM. CDR3 bases: TGTGCCAGCCGGGACAACGAAAAACTGTTTTTT. Encoded protein: CASRDNEKLFF.

This chain links TRBV7-6 with TRBJ2-6, with 7 nucleotides matching TRBD1. The junction had 9 bases not matched to a gene; V was cut back by 4 bases and J by 0 bases. This CDR3 comprises 18 residues. Germline V gene lookup returns CDR1 SGHVS and CDR2 FNYEAQ. The CDR3: CASSSYRGLNSGANVLTF. In nucleotides, the CDR3 is TGTGCCAGCAGCTCATACAGGGGTCTGAACTCTGGGGCCAACGTCCTGACTTTC.

The rearrangement uses TRBV10-1 and TRBJ2-2; 8 bases agree with TRBD2. J was trimmed by 7 bases and V by 5 bases; bases with no gene match: 9. The CDR3 has 15 residues. Looked up from germline, CDR1 is WNHNN and CDR2 is SYGVQD (reference sequence). CDR3 protein: CASSSTSGSNGELFF. The CDR3 region has the DNA TGCGCCAGCAGTTCTACGAGCGGGAGTAACGGGGAGCTGTTTTTT.

This rearrangement joins TRBV6-5 to TRBJ1-2; the D gene is possibly TRBD1 (6 bases). This CDR3 has 14 residues. Deletions cut 5 bases from V and 3 bases from J, with 13 bases between. Germline loops: CDR1 MNHEY, CDR2 SVGAGI. The CDR3 coding sequence is TGTGCCAGCAGTAAACAGGGCCTCCACTATGGCTACACCTTC. Its protein is CASSKQGLHYGYTF.

The V and J genes are TRBV27 and TRBJ2-1; possible D gene TRBD2, 5 bases. V dropped 5 bases and J dropped 7 bases, with 12 bases sitting between them. Germline loops: CDR1 MNHEY, CDR2 SMNVEV (reference sequence). This CDR3 contains 13 residues. CDR3 DNA sequence: TGTGCCAGCAGTCCGACTATGACTAATGAGCAGTTCTTC. Translated: CASSPTMTNEQFF.

This chain links TRBV5-1 with TRBJ2-7, with D maybe TRBD2 (5 bases). CDR1 and CDR2 (germline): SGHRS, YFSETQ. Trimming shortened V by 2 bases and J by 0 bases, and 12 bases separated the two germline ends. The CDR3 extends over 15 amino acids. The CDR3 loop is CASSFTIGGSYEQYF. CDR3 coding DNA: TGCGCCAGCAGCTTCACCATCGGAGGCTCCTACGAGCAGTACTTC.

The chain joins TRBV14 to TRBJ2-2, with TRBD2 matching 8 bases. With V trimmed by 4 bases and J by 6 bases, 4 bases remained unmatched. CDR3 length: 14 amino acids. In germline, CDR1 is SGHDN, CDR2 FVKESK. CDR3 sequence reads: CASSLGLVPGELFF. As DNA, the CDR3 is TGTGCCAGCAGCCTGGGACTAGTCCCCGGGGAGCTGTTTTTT.

The CDR3 protein is CASSRKRLGSYQETQYF. Written as DNA, the CDR3 is TGTGCCAGCAGCCGCAAGAGACTCGGATCGTACCAAGAGACCCAGTACTTC. V is TRBV27 and J is TRBJ2-5; no clear D gene. Trimming removed 6 bases from V and 0 bases from J, with 20 bases in between. Germline V gene sequence: CDR1 MNHEY, CDR2 SMNVEV (reference sequence). CDR3 size: 17 residues.

The chain combines TRBV7-9 with TRBJ1-2, with 10 positions matching TRBD1. V lost 1 base and J lost 6; bases outside the gene matches: 5. Germline V gives CDR1 SEHNR, CDR2 FQNEAQ (reference sequence). The CDR3 covers 15 residues. For the CDR3, the DNA is TGTGCCAGCAGCTTAGTTTTAGACAGGGGGCATGGCTACACCTTC. Its protein is CASSLVLDRGHGYTF.

This rearrangement joins TRBV7-3 to TRBJ2-2; no definite D call. The germline CDR1 and CDR2 sequences are SGHTA and FQGTGA. The germline V and J ends were trimmed by 1 base and 6 bases, with 6 bases remaining between them. This CDR3 has 13 amino acids. The CDR3 DNA reads as TGTGCCAGCAGCTTAAAGGCGGCCGGGGAGCTGTTTTTT. Amino acids: CASSLKAAGELFF.

The V call is TRBV19, the J call TRBJ2-7, with 14 bases matching TRBD2. Looked up from germline, CDR1 is LNHDA and CDR2 is SQIVND (reference sequence). V shed 4 bases and J 0 bases; nucleotides not matched to a gene: 8. There are 18 residues in the CDR3. The CDR3 DNA reads TGTGCCAGTAGTAAGGGACTAGCGGGAGTGCCCCCCTCCTACGAGCAGTACTTC. As protein: CASSKGLAGVPPSYEQYF.